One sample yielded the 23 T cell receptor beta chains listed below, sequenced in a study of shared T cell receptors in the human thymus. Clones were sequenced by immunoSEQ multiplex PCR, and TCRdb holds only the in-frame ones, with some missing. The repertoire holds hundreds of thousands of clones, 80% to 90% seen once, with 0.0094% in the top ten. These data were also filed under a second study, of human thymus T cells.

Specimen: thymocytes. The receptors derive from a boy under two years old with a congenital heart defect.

CDR3 loop: CASSNGAGPPTDTQYF. DNA for the CDR3: TGCGCCAGCAGCAATGGGGCAGGGCCCCCTACAGATACGCAGTATTTT. This sequence joins TRBV5-1 and TRBJ2-3; the D gene is possibly TRBD1 (5 bases). The V gene lost 4 bases and the J gene lost 3 bases, with 18 bases spanning the gap. This CDR3 has 16 amino acids. The germline gives CDR1 SGHRS, CDR2 YFSETQ.

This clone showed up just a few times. The CDR3 DNA reads as TGTGCCAGTAGTATCCTATTTCCGACTAGCGGGAACACTTCCTACGAGCAGTACTTC. As protein: CASSILFPTSGNTSYEQYF. V gene TRBV19 combines with J gene TRBJ2-7, with 11 bases matching TRBD2. This CDR3 contains 19 residues. The germline V gene encodes CDR1 LNHDA and CDR2 SQIVND (reference sequence). V dropped 3 bases and J dropped 1; count of bases not matched to a gene: 14.

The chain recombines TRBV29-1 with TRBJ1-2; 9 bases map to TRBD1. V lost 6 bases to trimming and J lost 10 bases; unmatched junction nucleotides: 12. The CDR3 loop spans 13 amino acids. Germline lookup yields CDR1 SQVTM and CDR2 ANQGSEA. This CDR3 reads CSVLTGQGHDYTF. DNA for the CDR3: TGCAGCGTCCTCACGGGACAGGGTCATGACTACACCTTC.

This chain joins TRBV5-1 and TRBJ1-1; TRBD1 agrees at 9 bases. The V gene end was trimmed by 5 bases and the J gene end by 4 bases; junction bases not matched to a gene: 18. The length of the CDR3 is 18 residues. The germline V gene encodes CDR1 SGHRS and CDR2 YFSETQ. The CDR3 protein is CASSYHGTGRGNGTEAFF. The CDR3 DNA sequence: TGCGCCAGCAGTTACCACGGGACAGGGAGAGGCAATGGCACTGAAGCTTTCTTT.

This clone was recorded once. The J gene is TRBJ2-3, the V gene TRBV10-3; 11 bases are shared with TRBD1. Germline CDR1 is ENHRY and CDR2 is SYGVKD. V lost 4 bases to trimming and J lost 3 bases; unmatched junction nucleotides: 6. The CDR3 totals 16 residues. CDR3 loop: CAISGAGTGGTDTQYF. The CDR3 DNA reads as TGTGCCATCAGTGGCGCCGGGACAGGGGGGACAGATACGCAGTATTTT.

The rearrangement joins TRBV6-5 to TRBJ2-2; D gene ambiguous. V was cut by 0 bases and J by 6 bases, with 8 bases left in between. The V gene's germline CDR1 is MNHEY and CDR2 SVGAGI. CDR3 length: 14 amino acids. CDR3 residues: CASSYSSRSGELFF. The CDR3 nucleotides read TGTGCCAGCAGTTACTCCTCCAGGTCCGGGGAGCTGTTTTTT.

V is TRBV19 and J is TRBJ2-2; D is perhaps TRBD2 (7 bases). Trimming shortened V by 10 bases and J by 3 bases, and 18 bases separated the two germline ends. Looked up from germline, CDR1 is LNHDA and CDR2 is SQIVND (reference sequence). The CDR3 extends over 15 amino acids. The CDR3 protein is CATRGARPYTGELFF. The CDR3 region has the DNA TGTGCCACTCGGGGGGCAAGGCCCTACACCGGGGAGCTGTTTTTT.

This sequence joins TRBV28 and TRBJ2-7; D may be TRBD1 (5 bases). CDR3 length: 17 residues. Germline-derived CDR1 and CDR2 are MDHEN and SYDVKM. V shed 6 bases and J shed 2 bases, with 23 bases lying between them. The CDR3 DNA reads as TGTGCCAGCAGACCCACAGGCCCGCCCTACATCCCCTACGAGCAGTACTTC. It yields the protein CASRPTGPPYIPYEQYF.

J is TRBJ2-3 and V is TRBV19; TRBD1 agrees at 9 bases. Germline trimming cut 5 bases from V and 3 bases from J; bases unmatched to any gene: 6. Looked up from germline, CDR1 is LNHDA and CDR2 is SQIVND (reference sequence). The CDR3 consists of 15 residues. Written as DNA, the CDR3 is TGTGCCAGTAGTCCCGGACAGGGGCGGACAGATACGCAGTATTTT. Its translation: CASSPGQGRTDTQYF. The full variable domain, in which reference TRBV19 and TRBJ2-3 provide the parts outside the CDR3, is DGGITQSPKYLFRKEGQNVTLSCEQNLNHDAMYWYRQDPGQGLRLIYYSQIVNDFQKGDIAEGYSVSREKKESFPLTVTSAQKNPTAFYLCASSPGQGRTDTQYFGPGTRLTVL.

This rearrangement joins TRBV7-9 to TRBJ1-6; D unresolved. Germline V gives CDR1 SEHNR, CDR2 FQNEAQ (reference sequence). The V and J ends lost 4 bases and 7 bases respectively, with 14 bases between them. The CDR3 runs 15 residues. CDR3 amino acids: CASSSTRSRNSPLHF. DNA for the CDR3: TGTGCCAGCAGCTCAACGAGGAGCCGGAATTCACCCCTCCACTTT.

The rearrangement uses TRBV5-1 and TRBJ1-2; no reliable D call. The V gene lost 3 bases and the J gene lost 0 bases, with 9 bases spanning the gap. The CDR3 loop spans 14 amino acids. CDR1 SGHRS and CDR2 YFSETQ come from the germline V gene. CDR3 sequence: CASSSGRANYGYTF. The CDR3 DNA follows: TGCGCCAGCAGCTCGGGTAGAGCTAACTATGGCTACACCTTC.

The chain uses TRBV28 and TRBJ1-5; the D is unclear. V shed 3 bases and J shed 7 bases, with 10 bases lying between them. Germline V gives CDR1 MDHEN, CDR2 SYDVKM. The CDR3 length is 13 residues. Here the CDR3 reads CASSFSHGQPQHF. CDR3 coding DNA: TGTGCCAGCAGTTTTTCCCACGGGCAGCCCCAGCATTTT. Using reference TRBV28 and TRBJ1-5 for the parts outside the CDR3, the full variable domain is DVKVTQSSRYLVKRTGEKVFLECVQDMDHENMFWYRQDPGLGLRLIYFSYDVKMKEKGDIPEGYSVSREKKERFSLILESASTNQTSMYLCASSFSHGQPQHFGDGTRLSIL.

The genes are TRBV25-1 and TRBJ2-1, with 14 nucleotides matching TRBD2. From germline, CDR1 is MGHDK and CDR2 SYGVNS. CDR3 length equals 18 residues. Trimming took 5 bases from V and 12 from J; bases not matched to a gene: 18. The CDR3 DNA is TGTGCCAGCAGTAAACAGGGTCCGGGACTAGCGGGGGCAAGGGGGCAGTTCTTC. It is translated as CASSKQGPGLAGARGQFF.

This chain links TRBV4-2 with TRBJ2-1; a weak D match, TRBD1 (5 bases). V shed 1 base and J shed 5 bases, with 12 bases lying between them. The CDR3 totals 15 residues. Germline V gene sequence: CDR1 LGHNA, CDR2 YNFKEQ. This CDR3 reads CASSQAWTKDNEQFF. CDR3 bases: TGTGCCAGCAGCCAAGCTTGGACAAAAGACAATGAGCAGTTCTTC.

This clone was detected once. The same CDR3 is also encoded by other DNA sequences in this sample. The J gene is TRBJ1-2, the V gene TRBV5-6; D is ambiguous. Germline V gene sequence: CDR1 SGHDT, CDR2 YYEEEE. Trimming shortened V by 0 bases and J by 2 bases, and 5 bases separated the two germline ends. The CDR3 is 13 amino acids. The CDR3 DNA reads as TGTGCCAGCAGCTTGGGCGGGAACTATGGCTACACCTTC. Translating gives CASSLGGNYGYTF.

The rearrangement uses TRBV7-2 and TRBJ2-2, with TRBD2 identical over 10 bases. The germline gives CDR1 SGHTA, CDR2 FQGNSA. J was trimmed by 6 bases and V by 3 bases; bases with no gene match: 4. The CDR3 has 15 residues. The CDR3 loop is CASSFQRGGAGELFF. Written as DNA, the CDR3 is TGTGCCAGCAGCTTCCAGCGGGGGGGCGCCGGGGAGCTGTTTTTT. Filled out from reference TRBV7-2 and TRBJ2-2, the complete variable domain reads GAGVSQSPSNKVTEKGKDVELRCDPISGHTALYWYRQSLGQGLEFLIYFQGNSAPDKSGLPSDRFSAERTGGSVSTLTIQRTQQEDSAVYLCASSFQRGGAGELFFGEGSRLTVL.

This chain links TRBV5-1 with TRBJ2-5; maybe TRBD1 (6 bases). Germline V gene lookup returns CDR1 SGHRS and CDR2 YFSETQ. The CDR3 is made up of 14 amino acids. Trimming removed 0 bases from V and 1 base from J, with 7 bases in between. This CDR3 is CASSLDRVQETQYF. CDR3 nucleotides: TGCGCCAGCAGCTTGGACAGGGTCCAAGAGACCCAGTACTTC.

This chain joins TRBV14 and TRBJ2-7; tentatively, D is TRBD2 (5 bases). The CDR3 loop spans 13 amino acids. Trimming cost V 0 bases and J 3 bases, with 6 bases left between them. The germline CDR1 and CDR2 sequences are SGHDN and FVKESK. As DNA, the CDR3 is TGTGCCAGCAGCCAAGAGGGAGTCTACGAGCAGTACTTC. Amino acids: CASSQEGVYEQYF.

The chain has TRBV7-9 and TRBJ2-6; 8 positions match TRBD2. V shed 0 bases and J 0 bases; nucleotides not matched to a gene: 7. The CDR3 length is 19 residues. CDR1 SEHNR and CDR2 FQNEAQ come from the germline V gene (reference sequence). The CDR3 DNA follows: TGTGCCAGCAGCTTAGCTCGTCTAGCGGGCATCTCTGGGGCCAACGTCCTGACTTTC. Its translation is CASSLARLAGISGANVLTF.

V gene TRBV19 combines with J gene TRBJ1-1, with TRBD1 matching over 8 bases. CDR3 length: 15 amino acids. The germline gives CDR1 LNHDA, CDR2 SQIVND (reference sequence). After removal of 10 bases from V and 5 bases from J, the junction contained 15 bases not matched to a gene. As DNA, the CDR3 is TGTGCCACCGACCGCCGATTGACAGGGGAAACTGAAGCTTTCTTT. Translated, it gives CATDRRLTGETEAFF.

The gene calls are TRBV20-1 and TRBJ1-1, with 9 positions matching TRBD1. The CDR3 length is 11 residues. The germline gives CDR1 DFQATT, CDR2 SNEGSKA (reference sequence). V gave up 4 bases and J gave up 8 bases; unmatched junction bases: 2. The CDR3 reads CSATGTGEAFF. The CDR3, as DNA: TGCAGTGCTACCGGGACAGGGGAAGCTTTCTTT.

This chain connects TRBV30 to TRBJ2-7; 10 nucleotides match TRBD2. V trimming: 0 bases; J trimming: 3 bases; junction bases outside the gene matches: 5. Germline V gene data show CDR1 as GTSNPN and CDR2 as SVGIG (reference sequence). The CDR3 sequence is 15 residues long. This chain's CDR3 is CAWSVRSGRDYEQYF. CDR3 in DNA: TGTGCCTGGAGTGTACGGAGCGGGAGGGACTACGAGCAGTACTTC.

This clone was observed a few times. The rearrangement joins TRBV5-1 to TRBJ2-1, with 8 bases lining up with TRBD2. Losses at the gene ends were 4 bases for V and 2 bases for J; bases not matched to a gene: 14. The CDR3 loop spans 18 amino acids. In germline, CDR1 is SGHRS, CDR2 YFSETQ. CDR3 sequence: CASSQDSVAGPPYNEQFF. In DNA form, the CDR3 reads TGCGCCAGCAGCCAGGATTCCGTAGCGGGGCCACCCTACAATGAGCAGTTCTTC.